This entry is about one TCR beta chain. As yet, its antigen is unknown. J gave up 11 bases and V 8 bases, and 20 bases lay outside the gene matches. Germline values: CDR1 LNHDA, CDR2 SQIVND (reference sequence). The CDR3 consists of 15 residues. This sample was taken from a study of cytomegalovirus exposure and HLA in healthy donors. Turning to the study itself: In a previous analysis, more than 90 million unique TCR beta sequences were found from 170 million or so T cells. Study-level points and caveats: Association of a missense DCLRE1C variant with TCR beta V- and J-gene trimming was reported in a later analysis. Across HLA loci, a later analysis found differing TCR association rates, with DRB1 most and HLA-C fewest. Using the classifier, cytomegalovirus status was reportedly diagnosed with high specificity and sensitivity.

PCR amplification relied on 60 Vbeta primers (plus 13 Jbeta primers). Sequencing used immunoSEQ multiplex PCR; TCRdb keeps in-frame clones, though not all of them. The data hold some 210,000 clones, with over 80% observed a single time. V is TRBV19 and J is TRBJ2-5, with 7 bases that match TRBD2. The sequencing input was PBMCs. This receptor was taken from a man aged 25 to 40 in good health and CMV-seronegative. DNA of the CDR3: TGTGCCAGTTCCTCGTGGGGGTCGGGAGGTATTGAGCAGTACTTC. The encoded protein is CASSSWGSGGIEQYF.